This T cell receptor beta chain was recorded in a study of CXCR3-negative and CXCR3-positive naive CD8 T cells. The authors prepared UMI-labeled TRB cDNA libraries by 5' RACE. From the 5' RACE reads, TCRdb lists one entry per CDR3 protein and no DNA. The sample includes fewer than 95,000 distinct CDR3 sequences. Study conclusions and caveats: Similarly elevated diversity marked both naive subsets, with memory CD8+ cells showing far lower diversity.

Sorts performed in triplicate captured 250,000 to 350,000 cells each from every CD8+ T cell subset. Germline CDR1 SQVTM, CDR2 ANQGSEA. The CDR3 totals 15 residues. On this clonotype: What it binds is not known.

V and J are TRBV29-1 and TRBJ2-4; the TRBD2 assignment by TCRdb is unverifiable without DNA. Sequences were obtained from naive CXCR3- CD8+ T cells from blood. Documented subset: CD45RO-CCR7+CD27+CD95- naive CD8+ T cells lacking CXCR3 (TNR3-). This TCR was recovered from a human donor in good health. Some clones in this sample may be carry-over from other donors' samples. CDR3 protein: CSVEGLDYSQNIQYF.